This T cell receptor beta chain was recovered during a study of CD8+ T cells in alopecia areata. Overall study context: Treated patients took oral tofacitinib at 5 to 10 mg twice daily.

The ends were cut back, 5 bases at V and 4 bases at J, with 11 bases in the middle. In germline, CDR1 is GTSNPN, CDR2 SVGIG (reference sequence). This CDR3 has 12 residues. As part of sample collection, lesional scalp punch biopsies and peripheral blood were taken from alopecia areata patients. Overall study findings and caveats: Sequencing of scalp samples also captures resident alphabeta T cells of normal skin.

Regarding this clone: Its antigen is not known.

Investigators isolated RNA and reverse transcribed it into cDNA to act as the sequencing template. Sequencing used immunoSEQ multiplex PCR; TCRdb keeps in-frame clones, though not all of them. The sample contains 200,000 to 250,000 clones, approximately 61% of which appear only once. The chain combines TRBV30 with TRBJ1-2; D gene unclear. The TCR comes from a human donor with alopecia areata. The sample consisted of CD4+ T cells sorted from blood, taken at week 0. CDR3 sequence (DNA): TGTGCCTGGTACATCTCCGGCTATGGCTACACCTTC. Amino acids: CAWYISGYGYTF.